The clone carrying this T cell receptor (beta chain) occurred many times. As yet, its antigen is unknown. These data come from a study of regulatory T cells in long-lasting Graves disease. Study conclusions and caveats: Among samples with persistent disease, TRBV28, TRBJ1-2 and TRBJ2-5 were favored.

Time point in this sample: newly diagnosed GD, antithyroid drugs for less than 3 months. Preparation of the TCR library used RNA extracted from PBMCs. Libraries of TCR beta came from iRepertoire HTBI primers plus Arm-PCR of CDR3 regions. Each CDR3 protein is one row after TCRdb ran MiXCR on the multiplex PCR reads. The sample lists 550,000 to 700,000 distinct CDR3 sequences, about 16% seen once, with about 12% in the top ten. Trimming took off 7 bases at V and 6 bases at J, with 9 bases between the two ends. The germline CDR1 and CDR2 sequences are MNHNS and SASEGT. The length of the CDR3 is 11 residues. These same records also appear under a second study, on T cells in Graves' hyperthyroidism and ophthalmopathy. Per that study: Ophthalmopathy and stable hyperthyroidism were told apart by a 13 V-J model.

The TCR originated in a young man with Graves disease. The input for sequencing was peripheral blood mononuclear cells (PBMCs), taken at new diagnosis, from a patient treated with antithyroid drugs. The gene calls are TRBV6-1 and TRBJ1-1; D is ambiguous. CDR3 in DNA: TGTGCCAGCACTTTTCGCTCTGAAGCTTTCTTT. Translating it yields CASTFRSEAFF.